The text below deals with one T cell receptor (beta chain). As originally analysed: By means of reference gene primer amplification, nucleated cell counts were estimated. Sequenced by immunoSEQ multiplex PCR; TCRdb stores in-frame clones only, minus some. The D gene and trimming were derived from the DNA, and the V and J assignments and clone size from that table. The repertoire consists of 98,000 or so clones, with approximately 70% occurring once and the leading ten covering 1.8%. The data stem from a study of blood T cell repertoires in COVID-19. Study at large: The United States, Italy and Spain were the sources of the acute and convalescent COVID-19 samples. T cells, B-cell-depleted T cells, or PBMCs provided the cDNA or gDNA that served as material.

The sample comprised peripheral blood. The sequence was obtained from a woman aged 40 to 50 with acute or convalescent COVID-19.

The CDR3 is CASSLDRGQSSGNTIYF. The CDR3 bases are TGTGCCAGCAGCTTGGATAGAGGACAGAGCTCTGGAAACACCATATATTTT. This chain links TRBV5-4 with TRBJ1-3, with D maybe TRBD1 (6 bases). The CDR3 contains 17 residues. V dropped 0 bases and J dropped 0 bases, with 13 bases sitting between them. CDR1 is SGHNT, CDR2 YYREEE, per germline (reference sequence).